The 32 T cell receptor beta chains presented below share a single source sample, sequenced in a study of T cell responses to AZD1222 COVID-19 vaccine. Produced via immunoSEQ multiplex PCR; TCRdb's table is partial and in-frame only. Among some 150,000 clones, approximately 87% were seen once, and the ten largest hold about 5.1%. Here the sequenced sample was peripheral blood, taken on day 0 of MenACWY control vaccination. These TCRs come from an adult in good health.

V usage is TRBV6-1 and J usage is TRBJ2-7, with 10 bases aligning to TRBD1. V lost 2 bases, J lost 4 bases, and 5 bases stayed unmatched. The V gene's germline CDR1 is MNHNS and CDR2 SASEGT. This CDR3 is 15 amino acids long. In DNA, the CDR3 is TGTGCCAGCAGTGAATGGGGGACAGGGGTATACGAGCAGTACGTC. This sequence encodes CASSEWGTGVYEQYV.

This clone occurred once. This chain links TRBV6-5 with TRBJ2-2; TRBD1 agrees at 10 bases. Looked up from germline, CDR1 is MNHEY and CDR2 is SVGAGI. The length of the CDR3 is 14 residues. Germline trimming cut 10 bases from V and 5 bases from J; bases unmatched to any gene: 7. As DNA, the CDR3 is TGTGCCATCACGGACAGGGGGTATACCGGGGAGCTGTTTTTT. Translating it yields CAITDRGYTGELFF.

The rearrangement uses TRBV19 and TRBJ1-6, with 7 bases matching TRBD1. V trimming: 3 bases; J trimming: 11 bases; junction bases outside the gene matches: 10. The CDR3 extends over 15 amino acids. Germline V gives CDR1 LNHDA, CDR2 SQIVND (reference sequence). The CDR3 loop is CASSIPTGPGTPLHF. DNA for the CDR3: TGTGCCAGTAGTATCCCGACAGGGCCAGGAACACCCCTCCACTTT. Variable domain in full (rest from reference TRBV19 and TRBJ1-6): DGGITQSPKYLFRKEGQNVTLSCEQNLNHDAMYWYRQDPGQGLRLIYYSQIVNDFQKGDIAEGYSVSREKKESFPLTVTSAQKNPTAFYLCASSIPTGPGTPLHFGNGTRLTVT.

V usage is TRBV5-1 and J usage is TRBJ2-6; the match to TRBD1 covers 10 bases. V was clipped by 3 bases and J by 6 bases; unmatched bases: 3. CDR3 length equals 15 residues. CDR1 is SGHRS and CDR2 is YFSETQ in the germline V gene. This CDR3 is CASSWTGGKANVLTF. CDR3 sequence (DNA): TGCGCCAGCAGCTGGACAGGGGGGAAGGCCAACGTCCTGACTTTC. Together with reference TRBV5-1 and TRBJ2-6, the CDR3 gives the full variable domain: KAGVTQTPRYLIKTRGQQVTLSCSPISGHRSVSWYQQTPGQGLQFLFEYFSETQRNKGNFPGRFSGRQFSNSRSEMNVSTLELGDSALYLCASSWTGGKANVLTFGAGSRLTVL.

DNA of the CDR3: TGCGCCAGCAGTGATCAGGGACCCAATAATTCACCCCTCCACTTT. Amino acids: CASSDQGPNNSPLHF. This chain joins TRBV10-2 and TRBJ1-6; D might be TRBD1 (5 bases). The CDR3 is made up of 15 amino acids. V gave up 3 bases and J gave up 5 bases, with 11 bases separating them. Germline CDR1 is WSHSY and CDR2 is SAAADI.

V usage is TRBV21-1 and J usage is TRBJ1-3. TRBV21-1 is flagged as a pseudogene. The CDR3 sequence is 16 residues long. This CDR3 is CAMIKRPEGARNTIYF. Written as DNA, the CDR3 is TGTGCCATGATTAAGAGACCCGAGGGTGCGAGAAACACCATATATTTT.

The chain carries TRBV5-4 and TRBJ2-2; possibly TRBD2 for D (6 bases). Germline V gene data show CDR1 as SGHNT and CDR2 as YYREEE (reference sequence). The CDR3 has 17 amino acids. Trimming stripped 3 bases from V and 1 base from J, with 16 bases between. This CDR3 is CASSWGVQLMNTGELFF. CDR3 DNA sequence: TGTGCCAGCAGCTGGGGGGTACAGCTTATGAACACCGGGGAGCTGTTTTTT.

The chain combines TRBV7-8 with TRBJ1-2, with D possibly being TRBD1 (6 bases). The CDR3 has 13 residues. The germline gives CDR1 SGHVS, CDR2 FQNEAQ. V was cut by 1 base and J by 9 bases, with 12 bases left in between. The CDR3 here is CASSLDRVGRYTF. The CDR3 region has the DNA TGTGCCAGCAGCTTAGACAGGGTGGGCCGCTACACCTTC.

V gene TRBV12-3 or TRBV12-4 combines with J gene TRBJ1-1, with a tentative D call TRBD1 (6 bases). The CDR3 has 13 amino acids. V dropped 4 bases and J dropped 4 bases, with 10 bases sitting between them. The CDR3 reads CASSYQGFTEAFF. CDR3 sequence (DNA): TGTGCCAGCAGTTATCAGGGGTTCACTGAAGCTTTCTTT.

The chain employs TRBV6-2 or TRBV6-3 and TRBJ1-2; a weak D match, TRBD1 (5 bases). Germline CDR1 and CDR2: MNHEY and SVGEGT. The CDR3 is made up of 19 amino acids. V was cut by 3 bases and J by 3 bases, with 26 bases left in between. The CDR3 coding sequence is TGTGCCAGCAGTTATCCAGCCAGCCTCCTCCGGGACCGAGACTATGGCTACACCTTC. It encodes CASSYPASLLRDRDYGYTF.

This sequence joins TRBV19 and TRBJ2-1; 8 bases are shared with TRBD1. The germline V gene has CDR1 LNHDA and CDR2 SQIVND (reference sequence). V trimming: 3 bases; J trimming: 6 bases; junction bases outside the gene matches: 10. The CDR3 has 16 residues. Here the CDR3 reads CASSIGTGLMVNEQFF. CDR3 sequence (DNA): TGTGCCAGTAGTATCGGGACAGGCCTCATGGTCAATGAGCAGTTCTTC.

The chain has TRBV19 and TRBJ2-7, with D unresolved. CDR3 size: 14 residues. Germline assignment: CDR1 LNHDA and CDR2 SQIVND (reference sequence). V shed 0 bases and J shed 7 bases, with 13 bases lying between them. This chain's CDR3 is CASSIEALRQEQYF. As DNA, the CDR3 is TGTGCCAGTAGTATAGAGGCACTTCGGCAGGAGCAGTACTTC.

The CDR3 loop reads CASSQALSPLHF. The CDR3 nucleotides are TGTGCCAGCAGCCAAGCGCTTTCACCCCTCCACTTT. The rearrangement joins TRBV3-1 (or the pseudogene TRBV3-2) to TRBJ1-6; D uncertain. This CDR3 has 12 residues. In germline, CDR1 is LGHDT, CDR2 YNNKEL (reference sequence). The V end lost 1 base, the J end lost 9 bases, and 4 bases lay between the germline ends.

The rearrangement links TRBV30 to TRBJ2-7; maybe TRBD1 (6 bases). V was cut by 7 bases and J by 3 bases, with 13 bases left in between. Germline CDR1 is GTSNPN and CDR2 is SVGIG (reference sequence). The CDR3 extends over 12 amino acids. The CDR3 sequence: CASTQGGYEQYF. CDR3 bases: TGTGCCTCGACACAGGGTGGCTACGAGCAGTACTTC.

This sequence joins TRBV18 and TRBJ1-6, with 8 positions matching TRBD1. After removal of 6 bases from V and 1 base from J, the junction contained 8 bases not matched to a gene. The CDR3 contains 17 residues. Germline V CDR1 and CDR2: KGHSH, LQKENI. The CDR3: CASSSGGFLSYNSPLHF. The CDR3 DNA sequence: TGTGCCAGCTCGTCAGGGGGCTTTTTGTCCTATAATTCACCCCTCCACTTT.

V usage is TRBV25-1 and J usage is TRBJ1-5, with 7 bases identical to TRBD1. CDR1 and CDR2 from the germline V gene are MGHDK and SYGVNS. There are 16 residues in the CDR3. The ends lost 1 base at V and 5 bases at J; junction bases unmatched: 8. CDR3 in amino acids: CASSESGRGAHQPQHF. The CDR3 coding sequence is TGTGCCAGCAGTGAATCCGGCAGGGGGGCCCATCAGCCCCAGCATTTT.

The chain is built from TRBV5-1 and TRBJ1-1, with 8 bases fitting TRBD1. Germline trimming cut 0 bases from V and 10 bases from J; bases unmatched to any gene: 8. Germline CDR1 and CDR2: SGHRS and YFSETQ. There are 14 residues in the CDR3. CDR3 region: CASSLARTGTSAFF. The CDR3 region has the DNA TGCGCCAGCAGCTTGGCGAGGACAGGGACTTCAGCTTTCTTT. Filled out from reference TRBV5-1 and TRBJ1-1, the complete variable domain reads KAGVTQTPRYLIKTRGQQVTLSCSPISGHRSVSWYQQTPGQGLQFLFEYFSETQRNKGNFPGRFSGRQFSNSRSEMNVSTLELGDSALYLCASSLARTGTSAFFGQGTRLTVV.

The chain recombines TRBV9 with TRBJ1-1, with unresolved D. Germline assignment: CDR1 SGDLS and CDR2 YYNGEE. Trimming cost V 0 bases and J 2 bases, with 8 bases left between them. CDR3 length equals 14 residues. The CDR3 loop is CASSVVQINTEAFF. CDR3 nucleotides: TGTGCCAGCAGCGTAGTGCAGATAAACACTGAAGCTTTCTTT.

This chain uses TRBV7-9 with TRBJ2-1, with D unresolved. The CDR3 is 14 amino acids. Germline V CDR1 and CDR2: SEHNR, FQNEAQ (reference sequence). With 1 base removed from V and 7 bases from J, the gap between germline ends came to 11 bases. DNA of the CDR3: TGTGCCAGCAGCTTAGAGGGCAGGTCGAATGAGCAGTTCTTC. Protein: CASSLEGRSNEQFF.

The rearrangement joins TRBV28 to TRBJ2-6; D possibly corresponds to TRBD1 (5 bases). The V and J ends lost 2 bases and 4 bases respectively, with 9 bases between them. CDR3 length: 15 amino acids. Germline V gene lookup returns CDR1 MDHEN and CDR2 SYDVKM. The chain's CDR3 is CASSLGRAGANVLTF. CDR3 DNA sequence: TGTGCCAGCAGTTTAGGCAGGGCAGGGGCCAACGTCCTGACTTTC.

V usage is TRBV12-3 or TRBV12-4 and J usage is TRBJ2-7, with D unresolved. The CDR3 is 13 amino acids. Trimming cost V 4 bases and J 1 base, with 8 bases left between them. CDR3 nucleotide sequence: TGTGCCAGCAGTTCCACACCTTCCTACGAGCAGTACTTC. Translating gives CASSSTPSYEQYF.

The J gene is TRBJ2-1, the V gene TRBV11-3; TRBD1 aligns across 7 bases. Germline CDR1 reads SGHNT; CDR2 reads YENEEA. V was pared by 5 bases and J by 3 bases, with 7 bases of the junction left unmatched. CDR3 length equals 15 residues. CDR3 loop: CASSPSQGDYNEQFF. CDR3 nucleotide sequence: TGTGCCAGCAGCCCTTCCCAGGGGGACTACAATGAGCAGTTCTTC.

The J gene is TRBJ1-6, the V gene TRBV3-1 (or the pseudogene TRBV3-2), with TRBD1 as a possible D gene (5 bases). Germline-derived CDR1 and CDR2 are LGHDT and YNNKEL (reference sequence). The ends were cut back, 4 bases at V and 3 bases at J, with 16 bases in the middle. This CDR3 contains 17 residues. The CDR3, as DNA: TGTGCCAGCAGCCCGACTAGGGGCCTCATCTATAATTCACCCCTCCACTTT. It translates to CASSPTRGLIYNSPLHF.

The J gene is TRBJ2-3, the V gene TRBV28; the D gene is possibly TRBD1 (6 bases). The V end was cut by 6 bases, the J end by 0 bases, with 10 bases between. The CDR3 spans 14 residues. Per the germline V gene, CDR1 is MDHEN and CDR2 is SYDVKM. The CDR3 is CASRGQLSTDTQYF. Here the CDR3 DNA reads TGTGCCAGCAGAGGACAGCTCAGCACAGATACGCAGTATTTT. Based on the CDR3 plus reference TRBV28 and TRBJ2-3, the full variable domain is DVKVTQSSRYLVKRTGEKVFLECVQDMDHENMFWYRQDPGLGLRLIYFSYDVKMKEKGDIPEGYSVSREKKERFSLILESASTNQTSMYLCASRGQLSTDTQYFGPGTRLTVL.

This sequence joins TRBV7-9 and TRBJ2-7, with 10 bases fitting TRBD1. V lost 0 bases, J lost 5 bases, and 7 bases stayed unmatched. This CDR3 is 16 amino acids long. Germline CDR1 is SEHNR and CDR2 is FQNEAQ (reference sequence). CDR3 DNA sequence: TGTGCCAGCAGCTTAGCGCCCGGGACAGGGGACCACGAGCAGTACGTC. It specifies CASSLAPGTGDHEQYV.

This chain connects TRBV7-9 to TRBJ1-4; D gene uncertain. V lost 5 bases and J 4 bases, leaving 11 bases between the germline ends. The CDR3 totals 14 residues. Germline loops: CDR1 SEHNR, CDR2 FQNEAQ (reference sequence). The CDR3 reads CASSPRSFNEKLFF. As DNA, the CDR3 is TGTGCCAGCAGCCCCCGGTCCTTTAATGAAAAACTGTTTTTT.

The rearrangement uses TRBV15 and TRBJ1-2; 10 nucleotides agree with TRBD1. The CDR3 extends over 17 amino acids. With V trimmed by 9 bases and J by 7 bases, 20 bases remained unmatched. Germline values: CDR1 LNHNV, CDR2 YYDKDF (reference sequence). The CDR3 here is CATGEGTGASDTRGYTF. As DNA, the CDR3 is TGTGCCACGGGGGAGGGGACAGGGGCGTCCGATACCCGTGGCTACACCTTC.

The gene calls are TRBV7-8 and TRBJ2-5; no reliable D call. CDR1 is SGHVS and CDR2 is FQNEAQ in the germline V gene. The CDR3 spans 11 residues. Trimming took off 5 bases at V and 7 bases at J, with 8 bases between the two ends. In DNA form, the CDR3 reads TGTGCCAGCAGCCTAACCGGGACCCAGTACTTC. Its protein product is CASSLTGTQYF.

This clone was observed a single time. The CDR3 spells CASSYPDSSGNTIYF. The CDR3 DNA follows: TGTGCCAGCAGTTACCCCGACAGCTCTGGAAACACCATATATTTT. This rearrangement joins TRBV6-6 to TRBJ1-3; a possible D gene is TRBD1 (5 bases). V lost 2 bases and J lost 0, with 8 bases in between. The length of the CDR3 is 15 residues. Germline-derived CDR1 and CDR2 are MNHNY and SVGAGI (reference sequence).

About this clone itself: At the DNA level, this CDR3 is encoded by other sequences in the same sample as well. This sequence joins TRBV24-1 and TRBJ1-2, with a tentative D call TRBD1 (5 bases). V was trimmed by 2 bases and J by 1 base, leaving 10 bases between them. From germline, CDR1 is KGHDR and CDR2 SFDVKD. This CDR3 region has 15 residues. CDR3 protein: CATSDSRRGNYGYTF. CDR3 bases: TGTGCCACCAGTGATTCCAGAAGGGGTAACTATGGCTACACCTTC.

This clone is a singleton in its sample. CDR3 sequence (DNA): TGTGCCAGCAGCCTCCATGGAAACACCATATATTTT. Translating gives CASSLHGNTIYF. This sequence joins TRBV3-1 (or the pseudogene TRBV3-2) and TRBJ1-3; D unresolved. Germline lookup yields CDR1 LGHDT and CDR2 YNNKEL (reference sequence). Trimming shortened V by 4 bases and J by 3 bases, and 4 bases separated the two germline ends. CDR3 size: 12 residues.

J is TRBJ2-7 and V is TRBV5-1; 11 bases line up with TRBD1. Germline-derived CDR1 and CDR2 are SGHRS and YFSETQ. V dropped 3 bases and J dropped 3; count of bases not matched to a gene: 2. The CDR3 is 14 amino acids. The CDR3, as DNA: TGCGCCAGCAGCTGGGGGACAGGGGGCTACGAGCAGTACTTC. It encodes CASSWGTGGYEQYF.